These T cell receptor beta chains were read from a single sample in a study of blood T cell repertoires in COVID-19. Measured with immunoSEQ multiplex PCR; TCRdb has only the in-frame clones, and not every one. The sample includes tens of thousands of clones, around nine tenths of them seen just once. The sequencing input was peripheral blood. These receptors all come from a human donor in a cohort sampled during active COVID-19. The donor label of this sample is uncertain. The CDR3 runs from the conserved cysteine through the conserved F or W. Fields, in order: clone size, J gene, D gene, V gene, CDR3 DNA, CDR3 protein. D genes are given only for firm matches. Expanded clones are given a class, and other clones once, few, many or no size at all.

abundance: NA
j_gene: TRBJ2-2
d_gene: TRBD2
v_gene: TRBV2
CDR3nt: TGTGCCAGCAGTGAAGTCGTCGGTAGCGGGCTCTTTTTT
CDR3aa: CASSEVVGSGLFF

abundance: NA
j_gene: TRBJ2-7
d_gene: NA
v_gene: TRBV6-5
CDR3nt: TGTGCCAGCACTCGTCAGGGTGTAGGCTCCTACGAGCAGTACTTC
CDR3aa: CASTRQGVGSYEQYF

abundance: few
j_gene: TRBJ1-1
d_gene: NA
v_gene: TRBV5-1
CDR3nt: TGCGCCAGCAGCTTGATGCAGGGAGGGTCCACTGAAGCTTTCTTT
CDR3aa: CASSLMQGGSTEAFF

abundance: few
j_gene: TRBJ2-7
d_gene: NA
v_gene: TRBV16
CDR3nt: TGTGCCAGCAGCCCCGCGGACTCCAGGGGCGAGCAGTACTTC
CDR3aa: CASSPADSRGEQYF

abundance: NA
j_gene: TRBJ2-2
d_gene: TRBD1
v_gene: TRBV18
CDR3nt: TGTGCCAGCTCACCACAGCCGACAGGGAGCACCGGGGAGCTGTTTTTT
CDR3aa: CASSPQPTGSTGELFF

abundance: NA
j_gene: TRBJ2-7
d_gene: TRBD2
v_gene: TRBV30
CDR3nt: TGTGCCTGGAGTGCAACTAGCGGGAGGGAGAAGCAGTACTTC
CDR3aa: CAWSATSGREKQYF

abundance: NA
j_gene: TRBJ1-6
d_gene: TRBD1
v_gene: TRBV5-1
CDR3nt: TGCGCCAGCAGCTTGGGGACAGGGAGGTCACCCCTCCACTTT
CDR3aa: CASSLGTGRSPLHF

abundance: NA
j_gene: TRBJ2-6
d_gene: NA
v_gene: TRBV27
CDR3nt: TGTGCCAGCAGACCCAGAGTGGTAGTGCTAGGGGGTGGGGCCAACGTCCTGACTTTC
CDR3aa: CASRPRVVVLGGGANVLTF

abundance: NA
j_gene: TRBJ2-7
d_gene: TRBD1
v_gene: TRBV6-5
CDR3nt: TGTGCCAGCAGCCGCGGGACAGGGGGCCAGGGCGAGCAGTACTTC
CDR3aa: CASSRGTGGQGEQYF

abundance: NA
j_gene: TRBJ2-7
d_gene: TRBD1
v_gene: TRBV18
CDR3nt: TGTGCCAGCTCACAAGACAGGGGGCAAGAGCAGTACTTC
CDR3aa: CASSQDRGQEQYF

abundance: NA
j_gene: TRBJ1-3
d_gene: NA
v_gene: TRBV9
CDR3nt: TGTGCCAGCAGTGCCGGTGAATATGGGCTGAGTGGAAACACCATATATTTT
CDR3aa: CASSAGEYGLSGNTIYF

abundance: NA
j_gene: TRBJ2-6
d_gene: NA
v_gene: TRBV2
CDR3nt: TGTGCCAGCAGTGCCCGAAAAAGCAGGGGCAAAGGGGCCAACGTCCTGACTTTC
CDR3aa: CASSARKSRGKGANVLTF

abundance: NA
j_gene: TRBJ2-5
d_gene: TRBD1
v_gene: TRBV2
CDR3nt: TGTGCCAGCAGCATGGTTGGGACAGGATGGGAGACCCAGTACTTC
CDR3aa: CASSMVGTGWETQYF

abundance: NA
j_gene: TRBJ2-2
d_gene: NA
v_gene: TRBV5-1
CDR3nt: TGCGCCAGCACCCTGGTGGGGGGTTACACCGGGGAGCTGTTTTTT
CDR3aa: CASTLVGGYTGELFF

abundance: NA
j_gene: TRBJ2-1
d_gene: TRBD1
v_gene: TRBV9
CDR3nt: TGTGCCAGCTCCGGGACAGGGCGGTGGAATGAGCAGTTCTTC
CDR3aa: CASSGTGRWNEQFF

abundance: NA
j_gene: TRBJ2-1
d_gene: NA
v_gene: TRBV2
CDR3nt: TGTGCCAGCAGTGAAGGCCAGGGTTCCTACAATGAGCAGTTCTTC
CDR3aa: CASSEGQGSYNEQFF

abundance: NA
j_gene: TRBJ1-4
d_gene: NA
v_gene: TRBV11-2
CDR3nt: TGTGCCAGCAGCTCGGGACTATCTAATGAAAAACTGTTTTTT
CDR3aa: CASSSGLSNEKLFF

abundance: NA
j_gene: TRBJ1-1
d_gene: TRBD1
v_gene: TRBV29-1
CDR3nt: TGCAGCGTTGCTACAGGGGGGCGAGAAGCTTTCTTT
CDR3aa: CSVATGGREAFF

abundance: NA
j_gene: TRBJ2-7
d_gene: NA
v_gene: TRBV5-1
CDR3nt: TGCGCCAGCAGCTTTAACAGGGAAGGCGAGCAGTACTTC
CDR3aa: CASSFNREGEQYF